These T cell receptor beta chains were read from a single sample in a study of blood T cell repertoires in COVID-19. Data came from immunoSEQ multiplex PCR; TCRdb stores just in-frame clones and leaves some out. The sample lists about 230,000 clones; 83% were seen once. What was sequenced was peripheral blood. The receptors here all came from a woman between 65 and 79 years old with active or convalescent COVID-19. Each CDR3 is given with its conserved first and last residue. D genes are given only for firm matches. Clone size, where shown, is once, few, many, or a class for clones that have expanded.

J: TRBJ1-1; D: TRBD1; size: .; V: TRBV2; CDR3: CASNSQGEGTEAFF; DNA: TGTGCCAGCAATTCACAGGGGGAGGGCACTGAAGCTTTCTTT
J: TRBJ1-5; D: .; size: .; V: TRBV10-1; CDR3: CASSDGSENQPQHF; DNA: TGCGCCAGCAGTGATGGCAGCGAAAATCAGCCCCAGCATTTT
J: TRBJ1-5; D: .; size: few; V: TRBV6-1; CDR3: CASSFPTRDQPQHF; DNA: TGTGCCAGCAGTTTCCCTACACGGGATCAGCCCCAGCATTTT
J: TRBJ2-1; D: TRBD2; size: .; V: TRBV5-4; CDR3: CASSPISGGAGYEQFF; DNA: TGTGCCAGCAGCCCCATAAGCGGGGGGGCAGGGTATGAGCAGTTCTTC
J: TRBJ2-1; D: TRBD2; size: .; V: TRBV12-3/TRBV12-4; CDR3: CASSLRTSGSQFF; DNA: TGTGCCAGCAGTCTAAGGACTAGCGGGAGTCAGTTCTTC
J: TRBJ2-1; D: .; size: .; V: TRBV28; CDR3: CASRPLGGISYNEQFF; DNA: TGTGCCAGCAGACCCCTCGGGGGTATCTCCTACAATGAGCAGTTCTTC
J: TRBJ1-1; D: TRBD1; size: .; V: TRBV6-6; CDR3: CASSRRQGLTSWTYEAFF; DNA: TGTGCCAGCAGTCGACGACAGGGGTTGACGTCCTGGACCTACGAAGCTTTCTTT
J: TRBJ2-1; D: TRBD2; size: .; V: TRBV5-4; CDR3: CASSLRLAGADEQFF; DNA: TGTGCCAGCAGCTTGCGACTAGCGGGGGCCGATGAGCAGTTCTTC
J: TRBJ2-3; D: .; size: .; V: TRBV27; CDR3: CASSSDRIRNTQYF; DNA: TGTGCCAGCAGTTCCGACAGGATTCGGAATACGCAGTATTTT
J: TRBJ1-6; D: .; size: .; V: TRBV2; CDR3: CASRTEGGHEPPLHF; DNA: TGTGCCAGCAGGACGGAGGGGGGGCACGAGCCACCCCTCCACTTT
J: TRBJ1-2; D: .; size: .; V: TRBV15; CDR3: CATSRDAGVYGYTF; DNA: TGTGCCACCAGCAGAGATGCAGGGGTCTATGGCTACACCTTC
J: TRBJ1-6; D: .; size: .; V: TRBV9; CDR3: CASSVEAENSPLHF; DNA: TGTGCCAGCAGCGTAGAGGCGGAGAATTCACCCCTCCACTTT
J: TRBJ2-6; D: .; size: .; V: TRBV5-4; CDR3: CASSEGASGANVLTF; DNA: TGTGCCAGCAGCGAAGGGGCCTCTGGGGCCAACGTCCTGACTTTC
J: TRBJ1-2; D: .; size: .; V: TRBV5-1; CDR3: CASGPGDANGYTF; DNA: TGCGCCAGCGGACCAGGGGATGCCAATGGCTACACCTTC
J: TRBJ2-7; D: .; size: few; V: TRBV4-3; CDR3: CASSQDSRYEQYF; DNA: TGCGCCAGCAGCCAAGATTCCCGCTACGAGCAGTACTTC
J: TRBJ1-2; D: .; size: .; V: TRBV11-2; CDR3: CASSFSDTNYGYTF; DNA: TGTGCCAGCAGCTTCTCCGACACTAACTATGGCTACACCTTC
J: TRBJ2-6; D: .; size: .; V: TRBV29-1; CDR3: CSVARGGGANVLTF; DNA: TGCAGCGTTGCCAGGGGTGGAGGGGCCAACGTCCTGACTTTC
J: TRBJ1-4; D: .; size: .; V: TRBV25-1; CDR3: CASSEYRHITNEKLFF; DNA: TGTGCCAGCAGTGAATACCGACACATAACTAATGAAAAACTGTTTTTT
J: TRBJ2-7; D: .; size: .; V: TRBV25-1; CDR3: CASSEYSGGAYSYEQYF; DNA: TGTGCCAGCAGTGAATATTCGGGCGGGGCATACTCCTACGAGCAGTACTTC
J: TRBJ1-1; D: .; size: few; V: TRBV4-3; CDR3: CASSQDYSTEAFF; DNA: TGCGCCAGCAGCCAAGATTATTCCACTGAAGCTTTCTTT
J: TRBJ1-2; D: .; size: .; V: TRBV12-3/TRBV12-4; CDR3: CASSFSNYGYTF; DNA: TGTGCCAGCAGTTTCAGTAACTATGGCTACACCTTC
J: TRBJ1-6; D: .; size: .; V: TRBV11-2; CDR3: CASSLVQGWNSPLHF; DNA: TGTGCCAGCAGCTTAGTCCAGGGGTGGAATTCACCCCTCCACTTT
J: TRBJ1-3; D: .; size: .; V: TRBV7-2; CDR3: CASSFSNGVWNTIYF; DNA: TGTGCCAGCAGTTTTAGCAACGGGGTTTGGAACACCATATATTTT
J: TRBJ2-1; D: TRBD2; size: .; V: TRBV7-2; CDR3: CASSFTSGRAGGEQFF; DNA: TGTGCCAGCAGCTTCACCAGCGGGAGGGCCGGTGGGGAGCAGTTCTTC
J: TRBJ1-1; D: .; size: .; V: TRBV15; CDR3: CATSPRTDRTEAFF; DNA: TGTGCCACCAGCCCACGGACAGACCGGACTGAAGCTTTCTTT
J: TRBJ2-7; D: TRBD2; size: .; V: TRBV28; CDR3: CASSLVGLAGGPGEQYF; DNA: TGTGCCAGCAGCCTAGTAGGGCTAGCGGGAGGGCCAGGGGAGCAGTACTTC
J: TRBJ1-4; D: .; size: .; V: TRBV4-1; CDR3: CASSNQGGTTNEKLFF; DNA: TGCGCCAGCAGCAACCAGGGAGGGACAACTAATGAAAAACTGTTTTTT
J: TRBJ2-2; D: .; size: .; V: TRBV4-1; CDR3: CASSQGRGQGDTGELFF; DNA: TGCGCCAGCAGCCAAGGACGGGGGCAGGGGGACACCGGGGAGCTGTTTTTT
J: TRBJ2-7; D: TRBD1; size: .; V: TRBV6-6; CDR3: CASSYPDRVF; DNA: TGTGCCAGCAGTTACCCAGACAGGGTTTTC
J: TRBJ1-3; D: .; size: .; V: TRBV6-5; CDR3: CASSYSRQGNTIYF; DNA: TGTGCCAGCAGTTACTCGAGACAGGGAAACACCATATATTTT
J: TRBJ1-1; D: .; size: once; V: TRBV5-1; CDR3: CASSLASGGREGTEAFF; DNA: TGCGCCAGCAGCTTGGCGTCTGGCGGGAGAGAGGGCACTGAAGCTTTCTTT
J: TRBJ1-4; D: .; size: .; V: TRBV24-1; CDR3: CATSRGNEKLFF; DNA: TGTGCCACCAGCCGGGGAAATGAAAAACTGTTTTTT
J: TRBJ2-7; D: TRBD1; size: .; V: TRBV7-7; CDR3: CASSLRPGQGTYEQYF; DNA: TGTGCTAGCAGCTTACGTCCGGGACAGGGAACTTACGAGCAGTACTTC
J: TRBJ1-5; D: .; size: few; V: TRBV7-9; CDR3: CASSPGTGNQPQHF; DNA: TGTGCCAGCAGCCCCGGAACAGGGAATCAGCCCCAGCATTTT
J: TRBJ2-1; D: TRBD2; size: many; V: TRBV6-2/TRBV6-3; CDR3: CASSYPTSGSRRREQFF; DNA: TGTGCCAGCAGTTACCCGACTAGCGGGAGTCGTCGTCGTGAGCAGTTCTTC
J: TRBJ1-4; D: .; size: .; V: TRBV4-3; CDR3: CASSQEGAVLFF; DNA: TGCGCCAGCAGCCAAGAAGGGGCCGTCTTGTTTTTT
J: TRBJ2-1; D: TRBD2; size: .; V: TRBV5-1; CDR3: CASSRDGGMSYNEQFF; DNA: TGCGCCAGCAGCCGGGACGGGGGGATGTCCTACAATGAGCAGTTCTTC
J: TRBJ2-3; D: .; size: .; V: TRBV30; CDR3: CAWSNGPSTDTQYF; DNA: TGTGCCTGGAGTAATGGGCCCAGCACAGATACGCAGTATTTT
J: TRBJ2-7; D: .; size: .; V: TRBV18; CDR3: CASSPPGGEIYEQYF; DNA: TGTGCCAGCTCACCTCCAGGCGGGGAAATCTACGAGCAGTACTTC
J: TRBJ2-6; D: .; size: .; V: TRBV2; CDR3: CASSEQGLLSGANVLTF; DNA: TGTGCCAGCAGTGAACAGGGTCTCCTCTCTGGGGCCAACGTCCTGACTTTC
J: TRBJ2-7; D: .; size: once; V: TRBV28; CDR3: CASSLSASWYEQYF; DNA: TGTGCCAGCAGTTTATCGGCTAGCTGGTACGAGCAGTACTTC
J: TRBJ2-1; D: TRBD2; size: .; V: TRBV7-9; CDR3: CASSLGALASGRYNEQFF; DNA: TGTGCCAGCAGCTTAGGAGCCCTGGCTAGCGGGAGATATAATGAGCAGTTCTTC
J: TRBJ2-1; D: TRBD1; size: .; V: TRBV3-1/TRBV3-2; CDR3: CASSQWDRVYNEQFF; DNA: TGTGCCAGCAGCCAATGGGACAGGGTCTACAATGAGCAGTTCTTC
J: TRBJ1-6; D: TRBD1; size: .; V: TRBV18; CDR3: CASSPGTVNNSPLHF; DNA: TGTGCCAGCTCACCAGGGACAGTCAATAATTCACCCCTCCACTTT
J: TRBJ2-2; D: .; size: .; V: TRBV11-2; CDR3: CASSRTVSSNTGELFF; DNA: TGTGCCAGCAGCCGGACAGTGAGTTCGAACACCGGGGAGCTGTTTTTT
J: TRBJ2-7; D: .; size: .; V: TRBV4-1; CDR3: CASSQVPGSSYEQYF; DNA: TGCGCCAGCAGCCAAGTGCCGGGAAGCTCCTACGAGCAGTACTTC
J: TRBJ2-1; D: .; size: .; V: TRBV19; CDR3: CASSIVTPYSYNEQFF; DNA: TGTGCCAGTAGTATAGTGACACCTTACTCCTACAATGAGCAGTTCTTC
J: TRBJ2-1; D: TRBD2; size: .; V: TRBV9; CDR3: CASSVVLAGANEQFF; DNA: TGTGCCAGCAGCGTAGTCCTAGCGGGAGCCAATGAGCAGTTCTTC
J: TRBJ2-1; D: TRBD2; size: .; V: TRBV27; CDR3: CASSLGLASNNEQFF; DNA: TGTGCCAGCAGTTTAGGACTAGCTTCAAACAATGAGCAGTTCTTC
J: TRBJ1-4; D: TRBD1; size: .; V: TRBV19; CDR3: CASSVSTGGSEKLFF; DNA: TGTGCCAGTAGTGTCTCGACAGGGGGCAGTGAAAAACTGTTTTTT
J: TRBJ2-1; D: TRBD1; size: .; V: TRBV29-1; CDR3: CSTGQGGNEQFF; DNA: TGCAGCACCGGACAGGGGGGGAATGAGCAGTTCTTC
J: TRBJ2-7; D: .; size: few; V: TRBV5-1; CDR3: CASSLEVHQGGEQYF; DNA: TGCGCCAGCAGCTTGGAGGTCCACCAGGGGGGTGAGCAGTACTTC
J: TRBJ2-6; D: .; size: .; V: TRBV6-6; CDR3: CASSLPGGANVLTF; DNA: TGTGCCAGCAGTCTTCCAGGAGGGGCCAACGTCCTGACTTTC
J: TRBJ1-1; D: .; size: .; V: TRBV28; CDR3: CASSLGTSRNTEAFF; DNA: TGTGCCAGCAGTTTAGGGACAAGCCGAAACACTGAAGCTTTCTTT
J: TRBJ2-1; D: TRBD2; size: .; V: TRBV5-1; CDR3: CASTYLAGGLNEQFF; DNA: TGCGCCAGCACTTACTTAGCGGGAGGGCTCAATGAGCAGTTCTTC
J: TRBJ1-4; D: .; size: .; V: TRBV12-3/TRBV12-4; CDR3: CASSLVLNEKLFF; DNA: TGTGCCAGCTCCCTCGTACTAAATGAAAAACTGTTTTTT
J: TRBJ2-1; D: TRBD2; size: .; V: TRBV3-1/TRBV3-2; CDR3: CASSQTKVSGRRNEQFF; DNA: TGTGCCAGCAGCCAAACAAAAGTCAGCGGGAGGAGGAATGAGCAGTTCTTC